This is a list of T cell receptor beta chains from one sample in a study of technical replicates of blood from a handful of donors. The method was immunoSEQ multiplex PCR; TCRdb's version includes in-frame clones alone and lacks a portion of them. The table records tens of thousands of clones, over 75% of them present only once. Sequenced input: T cells isolated from PBMCs. These TCRs come from a human donor in good health. Both conserved end residues are part of each CDR3. D genes are given only for firm matches. Only some rows state a clone size, as once, few, many or a class for expanded clones.

v_gene: TRBV30
abundance: .
j_gene: TRBJ2-1
d_gene: .
CDR3aa: CAWTEVGAVELAGEQFF
CDR3nt: TGTGCCTGGACTGAGGTGGGAGCGGTTGAATTGGCAGGAGAGCAGTTCTTC

v_gene: TRBV5-6
abundance: .
j_gene: TRBJ2-3
d_gene: TRBD1
CDR3aa: CASSFFGTGAVGGTGTQYF
CDR3nt: TGTGCCAGCAGCTTTTTCGGGACAGGGGCGGTGGGCGGCACAGGTACGCAGTATTTT

v_gene: TRBV30
abundance: .
j_gene: TRBJ2-1
d_gene: .
CDR3aa: CAWSGQGGEQFF
CDR3nt: TGTGCCTGGAGTGGTCAGGGTGGGGAGCAGTTCTTC

v_gene: TRBV9
abundance: once
j_gene: TRBJ2-7
d_gene: TRBD2
CDR3aa: CASSPGQLSGSSSYEQYF
CDR3nt: TGTGCCAGCAGCCCGGGACAGCTTAGCGGGAGTAGTTCCTACGAGCAGTACTTC

v_gene: TRBV7-3
abundance: .
j_gene: TRBJ1-2
d_gene: TRBD1
CDR3aa: CASSFDRGQGYTF
CDR3nt: TGTGCCAGCAGCTTCGACAGGGGGCAGGGCTACACCTTC

v_gene: TRBV28
abundance: .
j_gene: TRBJ2-3
d_gene: .
CDR3aa: CASSLPSTDTQYF
CDR3nt: TGTGCCAGCAGTCTACCTAGCACAGATACGCAGTATTTT

v_gene: TRBV9
abundance: .
j_gene: TRBJ2-5
d_gene: TRBD1
CDR3aa: CASNSQGLQETQYF
CDR3nt: TGTGCCAGCAACTCACAGGGGCTTCAAGAGACCCAGTACTTC

v_gene: TRBV6-5
abundance: once
j_gene: TRBJ1-1
d_gene: .
CDR3aa: CASSYSPQGNTEAFF
CDR3nt: TGTGCCAGCAGTTACTCACCCCAGGGGAACACTGAAGCTTTCTTT

v_gene: TRBV29-1
abundance: .
j_gene: TRBJ2-3
d_gene: TRBD2
CDR3aa: CSVQLAGVDTQYF
CDR3nt: TGCAGCGTCCAACTAGCGGGAGTAGATACGCAGTATTTT

v_gene: TRBV11-2
abundance: .
j_gene: TRBJ1-4
d_gene: .
CDR3aa: CASSLTGSPNEKLFF
CDR3nt: TGTGCCAGCAGCTTAACAGGGAGTCCTAATGAAAAACTGTTTTTT

v_gene: TRBV5-1
abundance: .
j_gene: TRBJ1-1
d_gene: .
CDR3aa: CASSLWSGNTEAFF
CDR3nt: TGCGCCAGCAGCTTGTGGTCGGGGAACACTGAAGCTTTCTTT

v_gene: TRBV6-6
abundance: .
j_gene: TRBJ1-2
d_gene: TRBD1
CDR3aa: CASSPTGPLGYTF
CDR3nt: TGTGCCAGCAGTCCGACAGGGCCTCTTGGCTACACCTTC

v_gene: TRBV29-1
abundance: .
j_gene: TRBJ1-2
d_gene: TRBD1
CDR3aa: CSVPDRGPSYTF
CDR3nt: TGCAGCGTTCCGGACAGGGGGCCTAGCTACACCTTC

v_gene: TRBV7-3
abundance: .
j_gene: TRBJ2-1
d_gene: TRBD2
CDR3aa: CASSLGLAGAAEQFF
CDR3nt: TGTGCCAGCAGCTTAGGGCTAGCGGGAGCGGCTGAGCAGTTCTTC

v_gene: TRBV9
abundance: .
j_gene: TRBJ2-7
d_gene: .
CDR3aa: CASSTIESSYEQYF
CDR3nt: TGTGCCAGCAGCACGATAGAGAGCTCCTACGAGCAGTACTTC

v_gene: TRBV7-3
abundance: .
j_gene: TRBJ2-3
d_gene: TRBD1
CDR3aa: CASSLDRAADTQYF
CDR3nt: TGTGCCAGCAGCTTGGACAGGGCGGCAGATACGCAGTATTTT

v_gene: TRBV5-1
abundance: .
j_gene: TRBJ2-1
d_gene: TRBD2
CDR3aa: CASSLEPAGGEQFF
CDR3nt: TGCGCCAGCAGCTTGGAGCCAGCGGGAGGAGAGCAGTTCTTC

v_gene: TRBV6-6
abundance: .
j_gene: TRBJ2-7
d_gene: TRBD1
CDR3aa: CASRNLGTGVYEQYF
CDR3nt: TGTGCCAGCAGGAACCTGGGGACAGGGGTCTACGAGCAGTACTTC

v_gene: TRBV5-1
abundance: .
j_gene: TRBJ2-3
d_gene: TRBD2
CDR3aa: CASSLVSGRRTDTQYF
CDR3nt: TGCGCCAGCAGCTTGGTAAGCGGGAGAAGGACAGATACGCAGTATTTT

v_gene: TRBV19
abundance: .
j_gene: TRBJ1-2
d_gene: .
CDR3aa: CASSIYQTNYGYTF
CDR3nt: TGTGCCAGTAGTATATATCAGACTAACTATGGCTACACCTTC

v_gene: TRBV7-9
abundance: .
j_gene: TRBJ1-4
d_gene: .
CDR3aa: CASSLDGVNEKLFF
CDR3nt: TGTGCCAGCAGCTTAGACGGGGTGAATGAAAAACTGTTTTTT

v_gene: TRBV6-5
abundance: .
j_gene: TRBJ2-3
d_gene: TRBD2
CDR3aa: CASTGLGYTDTQYF
CDR3nt: TGTGCCAGCACCGGACTAGGCTATACAGATACGCAGTATTTT

v_gene: TRBV7-3
abundance: .
j_gene: TRBJ2-1
d_gene: .
CDR3aa: CASSFRNEQFF
CDR3nt: TGTGCCAGCAGCTTCAGAAATGAGCAGTTCTTC

v_gene: TRBV29-1
abundance: .
j_gene: TRBJ1-1
d_gene: TRBD1
CDR3aa: CSVRTGTEAFF
CDR3nt: TGCAGCGTTAGGACAGGAACCGAAGCTTTCTTT

v_gene: TRBV2
abundance: .
j_gene: TRBJ2-7
d_gene: TRBD1
CDR3aa: CASSGDRVSEQYF
CDR3nt: TGTGCCAGCAGTGGAGACAGGGTGAGCGAGCAGTACTTC

v_gene: TRBV5-1
abundance: .
j_gene: TRBJ2-5
d_gene: TRBD1
CDR3aa: CASSSSSTGFQETQYF
CDR3nt: TGCGCCAGCAGCTCTTCCTCGACAGGGTTCCAAGAGACCCAGTACTTC

v_gene: TRBV6-1
abundance: .
j_gene: TRBJ2-3
d_gene: .
CDR3aa: CASSEILAGGTDTQYF
CDR3nt: TGTGCCAGCAGTGAAATCTTGGCAGGGGGCACAGATACGCAGTATTTT

v_gene: TRBV5-1
abundance: .
j_gene: TRBJ2-3
d_gene: TRBD1
CDR3aa: CASSWGTGKTDTQYF
CDR3nt: TGCGCCAGCAGCTGGGGGACAGGGAAAACAGATACGCAGTATTTT

v_gene: TRBV21-1
abundance: .
j_gene: TRBJ2-3
d_gene: .
CDR3aa: CASSNAFNRTGSTDTQYF
CDR3nt: TGTGCCAGCAGCAACGCCTTCAATCGGACAGGGAGCACAGATACGCAGTATTTT

v_gene: TRBV6-5
abundance: .
j_gene: TRBJ2-7
d_gene: TRBD2
CDR3aa: CASSSGLAGYEQYF
CDR3nt: TGTGCCAGCAGTTCTGGACTAGCGGGGTACGAGCAGTACTTC

v_gene: TRBV27
abundance: .
j_gene: TRBJ2-3
d_gene: .
CDR3aa: CASSLWTDTDTQYF
CDR3nt: TGTGCCAGCAGTTTATGGACAGACACAGATACGCAGTATTTT

v_gene: TRBV4-1
abundance: .
j_gene: TRBJ1-5
d_gene: .
CDR3aa: CASSPRLQGGSNQPQHF
CDR3nt: TGCGCCAGCAGCCCTAGACTACAGGGTGGGAGCAATCAGCCCCAGCATTTT

v_gene: TRBV27
abundance: .
j_gene: TRBJ2-1
d_gene: .
CDR3aa: CASSLYGGRIGNEQFF
CDR3nt: TGTGCCAGCAGTTTATACGGGGGGCGGATAGGAAATGAGCAGTTCTTC

v_gene: TRBV14
abundance: .
j_gene: TRBJ2-2
d_gene: TRBD1
CDR3aa: CASSHYRGYGGELFF
CDR3nt: TGTGCCAGCAGCCACTACAGGGGTTATGGCGGGGAGCTGTTTTTT

v_gene: TRBV6-1
abundance: .
j_gene: TRBJ2-1
d_gene: .
CDR3aa: CASSEGLQYNEQFF
CDR3nt: TGTGCCAGCAGTGAAGGCTTACAGTACAATGAGCAGTTCTTC

v_gene: TRBV7-3
abundance: .
j_gene: TRBJ1-5
d_gene: TRBD1
CDR3aa: CASSLTRGQLNQPQHF
CDR3nt: TGTGCCAGCAGCTTAACGAGGGGACAGCTCAATCAGCCCCAGCATTTT

v_gene: TRBV29-1
abundance: few
j_gene: TRBJ2-7
d_gene: TRBD1
CDR3aa: CSVGTGNSYEQYF
CDR3nt: TGCAGCGTTGGGACAGGGAACTCCTACGAGCAGTACTTC

v_gene: TRBV27
abundance: .
j_gene: TRBJ2-2
d_gene: .
CDR3aa: CASSFTQDLTGELFF
CDR3nt: TGTGCCAGCAGTTTCACACAGGATCTCACCGGGGAGCTGTTTTTT

v_gene: TRBV15
abundance: .
j_gene: TRBJ2-7
d_gene: .
CDR3aa: CATSRDRGRGYEQYF
CDR3nt: TGTGCCACCAGCAGAGATAGAGGACGGGGCTACGAGCAGTACTTC

v_gene: TRBV7-9
abundance: few
j_gene: TRBJ1-1
d_gene: TRBD1
CDR3aa: CAARGTENSEAFF
CDR3nt: TGTGCCGCGAGAGGGACAGAAAATTCTGAAGCTTTCTTT

v_gene: TRBV4-2
abundance: .
j_gene: TRBJ2-5
d_gene: TRBD2
CDR3aa: CASSPTSGNGETQYF
CDR3nt: TGTGCCAGCAGCCCGACTAGCGGGAACGGAGAGACCCAGTACTTC

v_gene: TRBV5-1
abundance: .
j_gene: TRBJ2-7
d_gene: .
CDR3aa: CASSFQDTYEQYF
CDR3nt: TGCGCCAGCAGCTTTCAGGACACCTACGAGCAGTACTTC

v_gene: TRBV30
abundance: .
j_gene: TRBJ1-2
d_gene: .
CDR3aa: CAWSVIAGHIYGYTF
CDR3nt: TGTGCCTGGAGTGTAATTGCAGGTCATATTTATGGCTACACCTTC

v_gene: TRBV7-2
abundance: once
j_gene: TRBJ2-3
d_gene: TRBD2
CDR3aa: CASSVGLATDTQYF
CDR3nt: TGTGCCAGCAGCGTTGGACTAGCGACAGATACGCAGTATTTT

v_gene: TRBV6-5
abundance: .
j_gene: TRBJ1-2
d_gene: .
CDR3aa: CASSYGAGHNYGYTF
CDR3nt: TGTGCCAGCAGTTACGGGGCAGGGCATAACTATGGCTACACCTTC

v_gene: TRBV23-1
abundance: few
j_gene: TRBJ2-3
d_gene: TRBD2
CDR3aa: CASSQGLAGDTQYF
CDR3nt: TGCGCCAGCAGTCAAGGACTAGCGGGAGATACGCAGTATTTT

v_gene: TRBV6-6
abundance: .
j_gene: TRBJ2-2
d_gene: TRBD2
CDR3aa: CASSRTSGDTGELFF
CDR3nt: TGTGCCAGCAGTCGGACTAGCGGGGACACCGGGGAGCTGTTTTTT

v_gene: TRBV30
abundance: .
j_gene: TRBJ2-5
d_gene: TRBD2
CDR3aa: CASTTSGSQETQYF
CDR3nt: TGTGCCTCCACAACTAGCGGATCACAAGAGACCCAGTACTTC

v_gene: TRBV10-1
abundance: .
j_gene: TRBJ1-2
d_gene: TRBD1
CDR3aa: CASSETRQGEHGYTF
CDR3nt: TGCGCCAGCAGTGAGACTAGACAGGGAGAACATGGCTACACCTTC

v_gene: TRBV19
abundance: .
j_gene: TRBJ2-1
d_gene: TRBD1
CDR3aa: CASIGGKRRQGSYNEQFF
CDR3nt: TGTGCCAGTATTGGGGGTAAACGAAGACAGGGTTCCTACAATGAGCAGTTCTTC

v_gene: TRBV7-2
abundance: .
j_gene: TRBJ1-2
d_gene: .
CDR3aa: CASSPAQGLMDGYTF
CDR3nt: TGTGCCAGCAGCCCGGCCCAGGGGTTAATGGATGGCTACACCTTC

v_gene: TRBV5-1
abundance: .
j_gene: TRBJ2-1
d_gene: .
CDR3aa: CASSSLNEQFF
CDR3nt: TGCGCCAGCAGCTCCCTAAATGAGCAGTTCTTC

v_gene: TRBV2
abundance: .
j_gene: TRBJ1-3
d_gene: .
CDR3aa: CASRPGHLSGNTIYF
CDR3nt: TGTGCCAGCAGGCCGGGACATCTATCTGGAAACACCATATATTTT

v_gene: TRBV7-3
abundance: .
j_gene: TRBJ1-1
d_gene: .
CDR3aa: CASSLTGGANTEAFF
CDR3nt: TGTGCCAGCAGCTTAACTGGCGGGGCGAACACTGAAGCTTTCTTT

v_gene: TRBV18
abundance: .
j_gene: TRBJ1-1
d_gene: .
CDR3aa: CASSPGAVRMNTEAFF
CDR3nt: TGTGCCAGCTCACCAGGAGCAGTCCGGATGAACACTGAAGCTTTCTTT

v_gene: TRBV4-2
abundance: .
j_gene: TRBJ2-7
d_gene: TRBD2
CDR3aa: CASSQEDLRTSGNYEQYF
CDR3nt: TGTGCCAGCAGCCAAGAAGACCTTCGGACTAGCGGGAACTACGAGCAGTACTTC